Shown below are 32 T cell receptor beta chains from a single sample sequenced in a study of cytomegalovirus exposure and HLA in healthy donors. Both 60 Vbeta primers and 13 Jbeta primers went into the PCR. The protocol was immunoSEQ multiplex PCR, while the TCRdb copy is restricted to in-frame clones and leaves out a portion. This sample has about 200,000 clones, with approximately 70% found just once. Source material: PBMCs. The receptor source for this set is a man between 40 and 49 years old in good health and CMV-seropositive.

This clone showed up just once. In DNA, the CDR3 is TGTGCCAGTAGTCGGACTAGCGGGGGGGGCCGACATGAGCAGTTCTTC. This gives the protein CASSRTSGGGRHEQFF. This chain connects TRBV19 to TRBJ2-1; 15 positions agree with TRBD2. This CDR3 is 16 amino acids long. CDR1 is LNHDA and CDR2 is SQIVND in the germline V gene (reference sequence). The J segment lost 8 bases and the V segment lost 5 bases, leaving 7 bases of the junction unmatched.

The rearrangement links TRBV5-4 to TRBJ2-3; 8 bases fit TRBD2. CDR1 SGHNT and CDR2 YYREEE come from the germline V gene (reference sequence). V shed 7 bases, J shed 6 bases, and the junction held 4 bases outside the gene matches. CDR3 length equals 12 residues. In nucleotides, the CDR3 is TGTGCCAGCTGGGGACTAGGGGATACGCAGTATTTT. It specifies CASWGLGDTQYF.

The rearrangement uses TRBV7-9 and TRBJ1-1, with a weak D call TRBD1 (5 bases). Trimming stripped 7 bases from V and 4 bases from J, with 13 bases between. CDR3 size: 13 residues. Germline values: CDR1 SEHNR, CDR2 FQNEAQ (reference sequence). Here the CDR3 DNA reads TGTGCCAGCACCTACGGAGACAGCACTGAAGCTTTCTTT. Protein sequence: CASTYGDSTEAFF.

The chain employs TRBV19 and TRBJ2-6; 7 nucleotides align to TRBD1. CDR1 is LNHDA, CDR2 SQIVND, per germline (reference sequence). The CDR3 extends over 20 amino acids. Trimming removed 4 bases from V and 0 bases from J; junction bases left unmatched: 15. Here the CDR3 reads CASSTPRRGQLSSGANVLTF. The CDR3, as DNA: TGTGCCAGTAGTACTCCCCGTCGGGGACAGCTCTCCTCTGGGGCCAACGTCCTGACTTTC.

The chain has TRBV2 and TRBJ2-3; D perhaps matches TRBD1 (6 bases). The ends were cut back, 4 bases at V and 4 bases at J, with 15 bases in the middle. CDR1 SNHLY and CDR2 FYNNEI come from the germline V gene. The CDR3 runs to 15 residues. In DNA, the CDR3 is TGTGCCAGCAGTGGGGGGCAGAGGGTGGCAGATACGCAGTATTTT. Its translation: CASSGGQRVADTQYF.

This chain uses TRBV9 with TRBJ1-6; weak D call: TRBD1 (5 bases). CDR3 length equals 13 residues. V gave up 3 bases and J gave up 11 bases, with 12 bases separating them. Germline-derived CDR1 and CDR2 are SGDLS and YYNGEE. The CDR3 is CASSGGDWAPLHF. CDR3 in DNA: TGTGCCAGCAGCGGGGGGGACTGGGCACCCCTCCACTTT.

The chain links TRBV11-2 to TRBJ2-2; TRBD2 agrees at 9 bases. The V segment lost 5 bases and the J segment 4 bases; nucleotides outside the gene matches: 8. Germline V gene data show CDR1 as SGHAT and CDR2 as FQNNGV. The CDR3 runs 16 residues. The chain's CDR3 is CASSLLPSGVTGELFF. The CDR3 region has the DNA TGTGCCAGCAGCCTATTGCCTAGCGGGGTCACCGGGGAGCTGTTTTTT.

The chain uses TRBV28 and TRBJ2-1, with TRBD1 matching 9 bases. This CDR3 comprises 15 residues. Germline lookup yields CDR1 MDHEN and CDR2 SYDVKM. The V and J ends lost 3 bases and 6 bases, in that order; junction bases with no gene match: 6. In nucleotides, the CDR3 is TGTGCCAGCAGTTTCCCCCGGACAGGGGCCAATGAGCAGTTCTTC. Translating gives CASSFPRTGANEQFF. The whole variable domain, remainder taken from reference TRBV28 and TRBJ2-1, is DVKVTQSSRYLVKRTGEKVFLECVQDMDHENMFWYRQDPGLGLRLIYFSYDVKMKEKGDIPEGYSVSREKKERFSLILESASTNQTSMYLCASSFPRTGANEQFFGPGTRLTVL.

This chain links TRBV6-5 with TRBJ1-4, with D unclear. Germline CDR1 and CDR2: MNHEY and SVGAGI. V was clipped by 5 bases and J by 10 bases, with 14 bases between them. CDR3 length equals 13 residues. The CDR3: CASSILYSSKLFF. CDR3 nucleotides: TGTGCCAGCAGTATCTTGTACAGTTCAAAACTGTTTTTT.

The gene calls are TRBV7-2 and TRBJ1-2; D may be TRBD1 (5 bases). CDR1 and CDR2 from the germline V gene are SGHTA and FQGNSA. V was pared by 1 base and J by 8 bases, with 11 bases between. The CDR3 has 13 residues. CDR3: CASSLVRGNGYTF. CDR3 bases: TGTGCCAGCAGCTTAGTGCGGGGGAACGGCTACACCTTC.

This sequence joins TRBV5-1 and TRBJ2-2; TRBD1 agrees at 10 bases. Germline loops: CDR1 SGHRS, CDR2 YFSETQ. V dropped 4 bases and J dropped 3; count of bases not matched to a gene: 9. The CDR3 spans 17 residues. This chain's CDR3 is CASSPRTGGTYTGELFF. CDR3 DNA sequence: TGCGCCAGCAGCCCGAGGACAGGGGGGACTTACACCGGGGAGCTGTTTTTT.

For the CDR3, the DNA is TGTGCCAGCAGCTGGGGAGATCAGCCCCAGCATTTT. This gives the protein CASSWGDQPQHF. This sequence joins TRBV7-9 and TRBJ1-5; unclear D gene. Germline CDR1 is SEHNR and CDR2 is FQNEAQ (reference sequence). This CDR3 contains 12 residues. V lost 4 bases and J 5 bases, leaving 6 bases between the germline ends.

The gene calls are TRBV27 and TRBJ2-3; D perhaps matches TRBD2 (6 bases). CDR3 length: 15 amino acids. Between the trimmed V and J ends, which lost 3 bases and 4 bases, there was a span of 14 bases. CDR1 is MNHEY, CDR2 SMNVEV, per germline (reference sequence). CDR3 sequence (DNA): TGTGCCAGCAGTTTGACCGGGGGAGTAGCAGATACGCAGTATTTT. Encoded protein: CASSLTGGVADTQYF.

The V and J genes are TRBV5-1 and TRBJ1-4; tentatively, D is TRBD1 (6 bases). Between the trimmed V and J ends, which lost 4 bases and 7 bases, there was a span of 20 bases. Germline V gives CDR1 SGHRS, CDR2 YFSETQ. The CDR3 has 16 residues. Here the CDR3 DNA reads TGCGCCAGCAGCCCCGTGAGACAGGAATGGGGTGAAAAACTGTTTTTT. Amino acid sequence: CASSPVRQEWGEKLFF.

The CDR3 loop reads CASSGGGSPTDTQYF. CDR3 nucleotide sequence: TGTGCCAGCAGCGGCGGGGGATCTCCCACAGATACGCAGTATTTT. The rearrangement links TRBV5-6 to TRBJ2-3; 7 nucleotides agree with TRBD2. Looked up from germline, CDR1 is SGHDT and CDR2 is YYEEEE. The CDR3 has 15 amino acids. The V gene end was trimmed by 4 bases and the J gene end by 2 bases; junction bases not matched to a gene: 7.

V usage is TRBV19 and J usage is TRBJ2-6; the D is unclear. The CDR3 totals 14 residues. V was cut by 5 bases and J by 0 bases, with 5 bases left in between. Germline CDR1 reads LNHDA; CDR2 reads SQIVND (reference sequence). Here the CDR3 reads CASSLSSGANVLTF. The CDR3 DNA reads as TGTGCCAGTAGTTTGAGCTCTGGGGCCAACGTCCTGACTTTC.

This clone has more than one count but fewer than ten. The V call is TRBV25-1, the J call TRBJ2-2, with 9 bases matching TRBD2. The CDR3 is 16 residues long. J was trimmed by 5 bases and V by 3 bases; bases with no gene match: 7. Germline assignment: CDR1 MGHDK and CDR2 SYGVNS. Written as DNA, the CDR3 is TGTGCCAGCAGTGATTGGCGGGGGGGGGAAACCGGGGAGCTGTTTTTT. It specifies CASSDWRGGETGELFF.

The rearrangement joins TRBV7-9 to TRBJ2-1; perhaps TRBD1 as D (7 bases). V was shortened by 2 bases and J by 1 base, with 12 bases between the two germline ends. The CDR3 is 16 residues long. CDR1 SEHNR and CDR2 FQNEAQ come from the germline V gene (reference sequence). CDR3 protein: CASSLTSGGSYNEQFF. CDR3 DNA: TGTGCCAGCAGCTTAACCTCAGGGGGGTCCTACAATGAGCAGTTCTTC.

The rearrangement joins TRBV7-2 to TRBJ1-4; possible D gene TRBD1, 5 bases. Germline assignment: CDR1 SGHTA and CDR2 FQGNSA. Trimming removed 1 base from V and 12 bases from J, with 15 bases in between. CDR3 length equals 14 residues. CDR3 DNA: TGTGCCAGCAGCTTAGGCAGGGTTGGCGAAGAACTGTTTTTT. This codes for CASSLGRVGEELFF.

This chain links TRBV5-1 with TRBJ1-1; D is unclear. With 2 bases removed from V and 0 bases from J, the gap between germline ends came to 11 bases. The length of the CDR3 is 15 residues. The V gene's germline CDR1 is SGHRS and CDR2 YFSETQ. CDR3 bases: TGCGCCAGCAGCTTAATCAGTGGCCTGAACACTGAAGCTTTCTTT. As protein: CASSLISGLNTEAFF.

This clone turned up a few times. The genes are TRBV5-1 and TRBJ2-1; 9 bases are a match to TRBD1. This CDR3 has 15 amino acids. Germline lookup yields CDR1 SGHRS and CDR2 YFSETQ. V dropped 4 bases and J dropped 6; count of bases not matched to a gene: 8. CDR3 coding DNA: TGCGCCAGCAGCAGCTCGGGACAGGGCATCAATGAGCAGTTCTTC. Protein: CASSSSGQGINEQFF.

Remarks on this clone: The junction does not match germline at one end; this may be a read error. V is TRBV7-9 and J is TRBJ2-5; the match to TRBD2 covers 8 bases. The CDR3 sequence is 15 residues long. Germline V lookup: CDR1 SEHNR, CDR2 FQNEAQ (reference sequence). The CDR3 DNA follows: TGTTCCAGCAGCACCGCCGGGGGGGTATGGGAGACCCAGTACTTC. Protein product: CSSSTAGGVWETQYF.

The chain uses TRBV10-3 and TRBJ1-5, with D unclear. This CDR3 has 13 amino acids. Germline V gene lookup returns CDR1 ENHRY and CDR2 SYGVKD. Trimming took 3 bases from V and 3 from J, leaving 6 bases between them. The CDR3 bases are TGTGCCATCAGTGACGACTCCAATCAGCCCCAGCATTTT. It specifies CAISDDSNQPQHF.

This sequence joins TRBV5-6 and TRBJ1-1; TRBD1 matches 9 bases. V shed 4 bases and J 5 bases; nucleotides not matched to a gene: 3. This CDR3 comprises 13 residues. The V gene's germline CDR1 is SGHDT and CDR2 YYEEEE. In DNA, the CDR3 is TGTGCCAGCAGCGCCGGGACAGGGACTGAAGCTTTCTTT. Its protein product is CASSAGTGTEAFF.

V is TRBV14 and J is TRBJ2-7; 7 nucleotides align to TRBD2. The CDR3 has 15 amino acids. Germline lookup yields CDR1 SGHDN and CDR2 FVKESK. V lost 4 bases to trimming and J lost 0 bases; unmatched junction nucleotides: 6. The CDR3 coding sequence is TGTGCCAGCAGCCTCCCGGGGGGTACCTCCTACGAGCAGTACTTC. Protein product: CASSLPGGTSYEQYF.

The CDR3 DNA follows: TGTGCCAGCAAGGGTGGACAGGCAATCACCGGGGAGCTGTTTTTT. Amino acid sequence: CASKGGQAITGELFF. The chain uses TRBV6-5 and TRBJ2-2; 7 bases are a match to TRBD1. There are 15 residues in the CDR3. The J segment lost 4 bases and the V segment lost 7 bases, leaving 9 bases of the junction unmatched. In germline, CDR1 is MNHEY, CDR2 SVGAGI.

CDR3 DNA sequence: TGTGCCAGCAGTGATTCCCAATACGCAGGGTCCTACAATGAGCAGTTCTTC. Encoded protein: CASSDSQYAGSYNEQFF. The chain carries TRBV2 and TRBJ2-1, with a tentative D call TRBD1 (5 bases). Germline lookup yields CDR1 SNHLY and CDR2 FYNNEI. CDR3 size: 17 residues. V shed 3 bases and J shed 1 base, with 16 bases lying between them.

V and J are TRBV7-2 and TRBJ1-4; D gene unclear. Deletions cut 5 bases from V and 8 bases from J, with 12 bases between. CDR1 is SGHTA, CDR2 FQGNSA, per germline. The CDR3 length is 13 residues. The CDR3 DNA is TGTGCCAGCAGCCGACGGGTTCAGGAAAAACTGTTTTTT. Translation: CASSRRVQEKLFF.

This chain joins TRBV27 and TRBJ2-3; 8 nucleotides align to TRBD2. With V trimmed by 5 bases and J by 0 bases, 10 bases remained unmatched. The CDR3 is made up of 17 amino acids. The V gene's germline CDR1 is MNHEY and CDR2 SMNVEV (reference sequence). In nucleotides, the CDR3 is TGTGCCAGCAGTCAAAGCCCGCGGGGGGTTAGCACAGATACGCAGTATTTT. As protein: CASSQSPRGVSTDTQYF.

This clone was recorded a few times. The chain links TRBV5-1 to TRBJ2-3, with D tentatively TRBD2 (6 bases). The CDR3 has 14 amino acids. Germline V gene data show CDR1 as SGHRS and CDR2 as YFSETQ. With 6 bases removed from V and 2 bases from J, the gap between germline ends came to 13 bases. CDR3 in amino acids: CASTFAGTTDTQYF. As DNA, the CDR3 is TGCGCCAGCACCTTCGCGGGGACCACAGATACGCAGTATTTT.

The CDR3 here is CASSQASSSGGSTDTQYF. The CDR3 nucleotides read TGCGCCAGCAGCCAAGCATCCAGTAGCGGGGGAAGCACAGATACGCAGTATTTT. The chain has TRBV4-3 and TRBJ2-3; TRBD2 matches 9 bases. The CDR3 has 18 amino acids. Per the germline V gene, CDR1 is LGHNA and CDR2 is YSLEER. The junction had 8 bases not matched to a gene; V was cut back by 1 base and J by 0 bases.

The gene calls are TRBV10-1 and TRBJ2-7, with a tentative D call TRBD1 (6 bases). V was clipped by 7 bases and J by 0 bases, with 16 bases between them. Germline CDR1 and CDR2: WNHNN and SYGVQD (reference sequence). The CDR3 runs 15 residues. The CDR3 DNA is TGCGCCAGCAAAGAGACAGGAGTCGTCTCCTACGAGCAGTACTTC. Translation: CASKETGVVSYEQYF.